This T cell receptor (beta chain) originates from a study of OX40 agonist ivuxolimab in advanced cancers. Study conclusions and caveats: Normalized expansion of T-cell clones was also low for some nonresponders. Patients with a partial response at 0.1-3.0 mg/kg had among the lowest clonal expansion. Relative to CD4+ cells, CD8+ T cells on average had more expanded clones. The study did not work out the antigen specificity of the expanded peripheral T cells.

Concerning this clone itself: Its antigen is as yet unknown.

The table came from immunoSEQ multiplex PCR; TCRdb's copy has only in-frame clones and leaves some out. There are about 90,000 clones in the sample; approximately 90% occur only once, and about 7.2% lies in the top ten. Trimming shortened V by 0 bases and J by 0 bases, and 8 bases separated the two germline ends. Germline CDR1 is MNHEY and CDR2 is SMNVEV (reference sequence). CDR3 length: 15 residues. The source material was CD4+ or CD8+ T cells sorted from blood, sampled in a trial of the OX40 agonist ivuxolimab. The TCR was taken from an adult with an advanced solid tumor such as melanoma, head and neck, liver or kidney cancer. The chain uses TRBV27 and TRBJ1-1; no firm D call. In DNA form, the CDR3 reads TGTGCCAGCAGTTTATCGTCGGCGGTGAACACTGAAGCTTTCTTT. Its protein product is CASSLSSAVNTEAFF.